This TCR beta chain stems from a study of cytomegalovirus exposure and HLA in healthy donors (dated by TCRdb to the late 2010s). A note on the overall study: An earlier analysis of some 500 of the donors reported more than 250 Gb of sequence data and approximately 110 million unique TCR beta sequences from about 200 million T cells. Every discovery cohort repertoire had been produced on one sequencing platform. The study aimed to test whether cataloging public T cell receptors could reveal signatures of past pathogen exposure. Among approximately 370 genotyped donors of the cohort, an average of approximately 240,000 unique TCR beta nucleotide sequences was sequenced per donor, of which approximately 19% were non-productive. An early release that covered around 590 HLA-typed donors contained approximately 320 gigabases of sequencing data and roughly 84 million unique TCR sequences. The study combined high-throughput TCR immunosequencing, statistical association of individual TCRs with disease status, and machine learning to predict cytomegalovirus infection status. Of the approximately 400 genotyped donors, approximately 83% fell in the genetic ancestry cluster associated with self-reported Caucasian donors. Genome-wide SNP genotypes for about 65% of the 666 donors were used in a later genetic analysis, which treated that subset as a discovery cohort. Donor age, sex, ethnicity and CMV serostatus were collected together with the repertoire data. HLA typing included class I and class II loci at four-digit resolution. In the later analysis, no new phenotypic data were used to find candidate immune exposures; instead, reliance was placed on TCR beta sequences and their occurrence across donors. Typing coverage varied by locus: 629-630 donors for A, B, C, DRB1 and DQB1; more than 500 for DQA1; more than 600 for DPA1; under 490 for DPB1. In a later analysis, previously published TCR beta repertoires from 600 to 850 donors were re-analyzed and high-resolution HLA genotyping was added so that TCR occurrence patterns could be studied. In an earlier analysis of a few hundred of the donors, high-throughput TCR beta sequencing was used to judge whether each TCR beta V gene segment behaved as functional or pseudogenic. Roughly 5 DR-DQ haplotypes were handled as single units for association and clustering, since linkage in the cohort was strong. Along with the 666-subject first cohort, a separate validation cohort of over 90 different subjects was used. Using immunosequencing, the study profiled T cell repertoires from 550 to 750 subjects and related those repertoires to cytomegalovirus serostatus. What the study reported, not specific to this receptor: V-gene and J-gene trimming of TCR beta chains was associated with a missense DCLRE1C variant in a later genetic analysis, and the association was replicated in an independent cohort. In vitro tests confirmed that a few of the cytomegalovirus-associated TCR beta chains recognize cytomegalovirus antigens. Immune exposure information for the cohort was limited to CMV serostatus. Roughly 15 rarely observed V segments, including chromosome 9 orphons, were excluded from the earlier analysis of almost 600 of the donors because counts were too low. In a later analysis, TCR association rates were found to vary across HLA loci, with the most associated TCRs seen for DRB1 alleles and the fewest for HLA-C alleles. The study gave a list of over 150 TCR beta chains associated with cytomegalovirus. According to the authors, the approach could potentially be generalized to other disease states and immunological phenotypes. A further reported finding was that TCR beta sequences accurately predicted the HLA-A and HLA-B alleles for most subjects in the first cohort. In both the original and validation cohorts, the classifier was reported to diagnose cytomegalovirus status with high specificity and sensitivity. In an earlier analysis of some 500 of the donors, most TCR beta V segments were observed in productive rearrangements about 90% or about 30% of the time, broadly matching IMGT annotations. HLA typing was unavailable for some donors at each locus, so association tests used only the typed subset. In a later analysis, HLA-associated TCR beta chains showed more clonal expansion and lower generation probabilities than non-associated chains that were equally common. At a false discovery rate of 0.05, a later analysis linked about 16,000 TCR beta sequences to specific HLA alleles. While some public TCRs were present in many individuals, most TCR sequences turned up only very rarely across donors. Correlated functional status among segregating V segments might reflect linkage disequilibrium, but an unknown experimental factor could not be ruled out. In a later analysis, most CMV-associated TCR beta chains were found to appear HLA-restricted, with HLA associations seemingly driven largely by CMV exposure. A cluster of highly shared sequence variants was judged likely to be a technical artifact of the sequencing pipeline. Because the 87-base-pair reads could not distinguish some IMGT-functional V segments, including TRBV6-2 and TRBV6-3, those segments were excluded. According to a later genetic analysis, donors in an Asian-associated ancestry cluster had fewer N-insertions in productive TCRs than the approximately 700-donor mean. A later analysis reported that several top co-occurrence clusters appeared linked to parvovirus B19, influenza, CMV and Epstein-Barr virus. The presence/absence analyses assumed that sequencing depth was roughly uniform across donors, and that assumption may not be true. In this cohort, only TCR beta chains were sequenced, and detectable features were limited by the absence of alpha or paired-chain data. Assigning TCR associations to individual alleles was difficult when HLA alleles, especially DR and DQ, strongly co-occurred.

In regard to this clone: Its antigen remains undetermined. No base quality information exists; no much larger clone differs at one position.

The cohort comprised some 680 healthy bone marrow donors. At the time of sampling, every cohort member was nominally healthy, though immune exposures that went unrecorded were likely present. The donor tested CMV seronegative, placing the donor among the 350 or so seronegative members of the cohort. A peripheral blood sample was provided by each donor, and peripheral blood mononuclear cells were used for TCR beta sequencing. Genomic DNA was extracted from the blood cell samples with the Qiagen DNeasy Blood Extraction Kit. The cysteine opens and the phenylalanine closes a CDR3 of 13 amino acids. Only CDR3 DNA remains: 39 bases, in frame from the first base. V is pared back by 4 bases and J by 0 bases, with 10 bases lying between the germline termini. The CDR1 and CDR2 encoded by the germline V gene (reference sequence) are GTSNPN and SVGIG. Library preparation used the immunoSEQ multiplex PCR assay. The multiplex PCR relied on a mix of 60 forward primers for TCR Vbeta segments and 13 reverse primers for TCR Jbeta segments. The CDR3 region of rearranged TCR beta genes was amplified from genomic DNA with a multiplex PCR assay. The amplified TCR beta libraries were sequenced on the Illumina HiSeq System as 87-base-pair reads. Turning to the authors' computational methods: Across the roughly 640 repertoires, a later analysis counted approximately 83 million unique TCR beta chains, 9 million to 14 million of which were shared by at least two donors. Raw reads were error-corrected and collapsed into unique sequences with a nearest-neighbor algorithm that merged closely related sequences to remove PCR and sequencing errors. CDR3 sequences were aligned to IMGT reference sequences to assign V, D and J gene segments. For a sequence to be retained, a match of at least six nucleotides to both a V gene segment and a J gene segment was required. A rearrangement counted as productive if the CDR3 had no stop codons and remained in frame with V and J, and every other rearrangement counted as non-productive. CDR3 was defined according to IMGT convention as the region running from the second conserved V-encoded cysteine to the conserved J-encoded phenylalanine. Sequences without an unambiguous match to a single V gene segment were excluded from the earlier analysis of several hundred of the donors. An earlier analysis of some 500 of the donors classified V segments as functional when productive rearrangements were above 56.7% and as segregating when the standard deviation between donors was above 5%. A statistical classification framework was built for diagnosing cytomegalovirus status from the catalog of TCR beta chain sequences. In a later analysis, V and J genes were assigned by comparing TCR nucleotide sequences against IMGT/GENE-DB human TR gene sequences. In a later analysis, CDR3 sequences and most-parsimonious VDJ recombination scenarios were assigned using the TCRdist pipeline. In a later analysis, every TCR beta chain was defined by the combination of its CDR3 amino acid sequence and its V-gene family, and reads without a unique V-gene family were dropped. As a way to deal with suspected cross-contamination and a sequencing artifact, a later analysis dropped 592 nucleotide sequences that were highly shared and had low generation probability. A later analysis calculated a clonal expansion index for each public chain from normalized within-repertoire ranks of inferred template counts. Generation probabilities in a later analysis came from a VDJ recombination model fitted to out-of-frame rearrangements, and those results were checked against IGoR. In a later analysis, TCR-TCR, TCR-HLA and TCR-CMV co-occurrence was scored with hypergeometric tests, and a repertoire-size bias correction was applied to TCR pairs. To estimate false discovery rates, a later analysis permuted the HLA or CMV assignments 20 times. In a later analysis, co-occurring TCRs were grouped with DBSCAN, and TCRdist sequence similarity was added when clustering was performed within HLA-allele-positive subsets. Repertoires with fewer than 30,000 or more than 120,000 public chains were left out of co-occurrence clustering, as were five repertoires with anomalous nucleotide sharing. Not all clones reach the TCRdb copy of this immuneACCESS table, which keeps in-frame sequences only. Checked studies attribute under half of the gap to unresolved V genes and leave the rest unexplained. V, J and clone size reflect that table, while D and trimming were determined from the DNA. The sample records tens of thousands of clones, about three quarters of which are singletons. The ten most abundant clones make up roughly 6% of the sample.

The sequence joins TRBV30 to TRBJ2-7; TRBD2 is a possible D gene, resting on 5 matching bases. The sequence was collected from a female donor in good health and CMV-seronegative. The sequencing sample was made of PBMCs. The sequence in DNA is TGTGCCTGGAAACTAGAGTTCTCCTACGAGCAGTACTTC. This sequence encodes CAWKLEFSYEQYF.